This TCR beta chain was retrieved from a study of T-cell reconstitution after alpha-beta-depleted transplantation in children. There are a few counts of this clonotype. TCRbeta library construction was performed incorporating unique molecular identifiers. From the PCR reads, TCRdb called clonotypes with MiXCR, one entry per CDR3 protein. The sample lists around 490,000 distinct CDR3 sequences; 11% were seen once. CDR1 and CDR2 from the germline V gene are SGHVT and SQSDAQ. This CDR3 region has 15 residues. V shed 4 bases, J shed 8 bases, and the junction held 6 bases outside the gene matches. The chain combines TRBV7-4 with TRBJ2-1; TRBD1 agrees at 12 bases. This clonotype originated in a female patient between 2 and 15 years old who had a stem cell transplant for aplastic anemia, so the T cells may come from the graft donor. Sequenced here: PBMCs, mostly from graft donor cells, sampled 180 days after TCRalphabeta/CD19-depleted stem cell transplant. As DNA, the CDR3 is TGTGCCAGCAGCTCTCGGGACAGGGGGCGAGATGAGCAGTTCTTC. Its translation is CASSSRDRGRDEQFF.